This TCR beta chain was documented in a study of control samples from healthy donors and cancer patients. Using immunoSEQ multiplex PCR, the repertoire was profiled, and TCRdb retains in-frame clones only, with some absent. The table has some 82,000 clones, 75% to 85% seen once. CDR3 size: 15 residues. Trimming shortened V by 4 bases and J by 4 bases, and 16 bases separated the two germline ends. The V gene's germline CDR1 is SGHRS and CDR2 YFSETQ. The receptor was derived from a man between 60 and 75 years old with head and neck cancer. V usage is TRBV5-1 and J usage is TRBJ2-3; no firm D call. The sequenced sample was PBMCs. CDR3 loop: CASSHDGRLADTQYF. As DNA, the CDR3 is TGCGCCAGCAGCCATGATGGGCGACTGGCAGATACGCAGTATTTT.